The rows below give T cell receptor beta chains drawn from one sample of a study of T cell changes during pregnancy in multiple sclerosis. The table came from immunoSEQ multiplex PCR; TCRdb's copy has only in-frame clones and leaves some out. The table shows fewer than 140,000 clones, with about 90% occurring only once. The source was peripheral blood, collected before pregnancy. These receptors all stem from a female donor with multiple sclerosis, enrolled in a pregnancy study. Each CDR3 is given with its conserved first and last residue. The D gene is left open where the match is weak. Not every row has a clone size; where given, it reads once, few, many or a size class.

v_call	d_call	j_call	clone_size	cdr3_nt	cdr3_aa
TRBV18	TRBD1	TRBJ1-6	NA	TGTGCCAGCTCACCACAGGGGGCCGATTCACTCCTCCACTTT	CASSPQGADSLLHF
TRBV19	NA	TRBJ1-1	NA	TGTGCCAGCTCCAGGGGAAGGACCAACACTGAAGCTTTCTTT	CASSRGRTNTEAFF
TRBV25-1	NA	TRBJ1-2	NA	TGTGCCAGCAGTGAATATGAGGCCACGGGTAGCGGCTACACCTTC	CASSEYEATGSGYTF
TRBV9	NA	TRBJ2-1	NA	TGTGCCAGCAGCGACCCGGGGAGGGGGTGGTCCTACAATGAGCAGTTCTTC	CASSDPGRGWSYNEQFF
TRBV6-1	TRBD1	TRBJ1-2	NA	TGTGCCAGCAGGCGACAGGGAGACTATGGCTACACCTTC	CASRRQGDYGYTF
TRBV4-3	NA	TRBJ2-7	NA	TGCGCCAGCAGCCCCAAGATAGATTGGAGCTCCTACGAGCAGTACTTC	CASSPKIDWSSYEQYF
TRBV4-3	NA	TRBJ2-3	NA	TGCGCCAGCAGCCAAGATCTCGCTAGCGCAGAGACAGATACGCAGTATTTT	CASSQDLASAETDTQYF
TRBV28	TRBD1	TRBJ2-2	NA	TGTGCCAGCAGGAGACAGGGGACCGGGGAGCTGTTTTTT	CASRRQGTGELFF
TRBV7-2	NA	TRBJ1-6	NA	TGTGCCAGCAGCGAGCAGGGGCCCGGTAATTCACCCCTCCACTTT	CASSEQGPGNSPLHF
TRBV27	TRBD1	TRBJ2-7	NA	TGTGCCAGCAGTTCCAGACAGGGGGCCTCCTACGAGCAGTACTTC	CASSSRQGASYEQYF
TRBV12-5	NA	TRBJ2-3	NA	TGTGCTAGTGGTTTGGATAGACTACCTACTAGCACAGATACGCAGTATTTT	CASGLDRLPTSTDTQYF
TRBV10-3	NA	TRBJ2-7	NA	TGTGCCATCTCTCCCCAGGGGTTCTCCTACGAGCAGTACTTC	CAISPQGFSYEQYF
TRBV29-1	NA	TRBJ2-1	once	TGCAGCGTTGATGTCGGCGGAGGCGGCTCCTACAATGAGCAGTTCTTC	CSVDVGGGGSYNEQFF
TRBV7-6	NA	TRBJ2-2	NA	TGTGCCACAATCCCGACGGGACCCCGGGGGATCGGGGAGCTGTTTTTT	CATIPTGPRGIGELFF
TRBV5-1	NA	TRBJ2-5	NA	TGCGCCAGCAGCTTGTATCAGGTCCAAGAGACCCAGTACTTC	CASSLYQVQETQYF
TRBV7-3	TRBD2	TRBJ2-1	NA	TGTGCCAGCAGCGTAGCGGGAGGGAACACAGGCGAGCAGTTCTTC	CASSVAGGNTGEQFF
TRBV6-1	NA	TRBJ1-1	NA	TGTGCCAGCACGGAGGGCGCTGAAGCTTTCTTT	CASTEGAEAFF
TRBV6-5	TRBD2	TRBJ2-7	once	TGTGCCAGCAGTTACTCGGTAGCGGGAGGGCACGAGCAGTACTTC	CASSYSVAGGHEQYF
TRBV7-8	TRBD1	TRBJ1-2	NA	TGTGCCAGCAGCCCCCGGGACAGGGGGTACTATGGCTACACCTTC	CASSPRDRGYYGYTF
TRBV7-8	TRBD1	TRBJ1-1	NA	TGTGCCAGCAGCCAGGGGGGAGTCGATGAAGCTTTCTTT	CASSQGGVDEAFF
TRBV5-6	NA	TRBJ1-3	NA	TGTGCCAGCAGCTTGGGGCTCTTCTCTGGAAACACCATATATTTT	CASSLGLFSGNTIYF
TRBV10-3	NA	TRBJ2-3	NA	TGTGCCATCAGTGAGTCGAAGCGCACAGATACGCAGTATTTT	CAISESKRTDTQYF
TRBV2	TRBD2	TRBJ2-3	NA	TGTGCCAGCAGTGACTTCGGGGGGGTTGGGACAGATACGCAGTATTTT	CASSDFGGVGTDTQYF
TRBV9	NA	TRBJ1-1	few	TGTGCCAGCAGCGAGGGACAGAACACTGAAGCTTTCTTT	CASSEGQNTEAFF
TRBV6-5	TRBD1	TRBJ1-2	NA	TGTGCCAGCAGTGTAGACAGGGACTATGGCTACACCTTC	CASSVDRDYGYTF
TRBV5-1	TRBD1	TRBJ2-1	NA	TGCGCCAGCAGCCCCGCCGGACAGGGGGCGCGAAGGACCTACAATGAGCAGTTCTTC	CASSPAGQGARRTYNEQFF
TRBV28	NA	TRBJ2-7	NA	TGTGCCACCAGGACAGAAGTTTCCTACGAGCAGTACTTC	CATRTEVSYEQYF
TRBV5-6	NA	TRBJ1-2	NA	TGTGCCAGCAGCTTGGCCAGCTATGGCTACACCTTC	CASSLASYGYTF
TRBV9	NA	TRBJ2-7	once	TGTGCCAGCAGCGGGTTACTGAGGAACGAGCAGTACTTC	CASSGLLRNEQYF
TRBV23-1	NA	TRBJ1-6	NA	TGCGCCAGCAGAACACAGGGAGATGAGAATTCACCCCTCCACTTT	CASRTQGDENSPLHF
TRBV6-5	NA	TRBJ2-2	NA	TGTGCCAGCAGTTTTATTCAGGGTAACGGGGAGCTGTTTTTT	CASSFIQGNGELFF
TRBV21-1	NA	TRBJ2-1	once	TGTGCCAGCAGCCCATGGACAGTAGACGGGAACAATGAGCAGTTCTTC	CASSPWTVDGNNEQFF
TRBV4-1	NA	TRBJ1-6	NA	TGCGCCAGCAGCCAAGATACCCGAGCGGAAGGGCTTAGCCGAGGTTCACCCCTCCACTTT	CASSQDTRAEGLSRGSPLHF
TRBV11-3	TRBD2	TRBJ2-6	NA	TGTGCCAGCAGCTCCCAGGCGGGAGCGCTTTCTGGGGCCAACGTCCTGACTTTC	CASSSQAGALSGANVLTF
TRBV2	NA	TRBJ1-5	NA	TGTGCCAGCAGTGAATTAGATAATCAGCCCCAGCATTTT	CASSELDNQPQHF
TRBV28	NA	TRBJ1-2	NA	TGTGCCAGCAGTTTAGGGGGGTCGGCCAACTATGGCTACACCTTC	CASSLGGSANYGYTF
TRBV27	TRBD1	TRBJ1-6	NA	TGTGCCAGCAGTTTATCGGGGACGGGAAGGGGACAGGGGTATTCACCCCTCCACTTT	CASSLSGTGRGQGYSPLHF
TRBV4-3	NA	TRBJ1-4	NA	TGCGCCAGCAGCCAAGAAAAGGGACATAATGAAAAACTGTTTTTT	CASSQEKGHNEKLFF
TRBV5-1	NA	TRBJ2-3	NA	TGCGCCAGCAGCTTGGTGGTGAGGCGAACAGATACGCAGTATTTT	CASSLVVRRTDTQYF
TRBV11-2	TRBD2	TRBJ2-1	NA	TGTGCCAGCAGCCTCCTAGAAGCGGGGAAGCAGTTCTTC	CASSLLEAGKQFF
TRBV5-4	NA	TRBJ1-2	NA	TGTGCCAGCACGTTAAGGGGGTCTCGTGGCTACACCTTC	CASTLRGSRGYTF
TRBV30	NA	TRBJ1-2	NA	TGTGCCTGGAGTGTCAGGCAGGGTCTCGGCTACACCTTC	CAWSVRQGLGYTF
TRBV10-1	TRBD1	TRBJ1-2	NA	TGCGCCAGCAGTGAAGAGGGGACAGGGGCCATGTGTATCGATGGCTACACCTTC	CASSEEGTGAMCIDGYTF
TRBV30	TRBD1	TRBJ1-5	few	TGTGCCTGGAGCGGGACAGGTAATCAGCCCCAGCATTTT	CAWSGTGNQPQHF
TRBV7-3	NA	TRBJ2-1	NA	TGTGCCAGCAGCCTCGGGAGCTACAATGAGCAGTTCTTC	CASSLGSYNEQFF
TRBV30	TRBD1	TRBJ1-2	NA	TGTGCCTGGGGTGGACAGGGGATCGGTGGCTACACCTTC	CAWGGQGIGGYTF
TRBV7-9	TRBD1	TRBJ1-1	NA	TGTGCCAGCAGGGTCGACAGGGTGGAAGCTTTCTTT	CASRVDRVEAFF
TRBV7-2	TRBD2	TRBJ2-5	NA	TGTGCCAGCAGCGCCATACTAGCGGGGGCCCTCACCCCGGAGACCCAGTACTTC	CASSAILAGALTPETQYF
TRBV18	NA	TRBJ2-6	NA	TGTGCCAGCTCACCCCTAGGGGCCAACGTCCTGACTTTC	CASSPLGANVLTF
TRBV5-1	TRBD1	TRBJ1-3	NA	TGCGCCAGCAGCTTGGAGGGGGACAGGGGAAACACCATATATTTT	CASSLEGDRGNTIYF
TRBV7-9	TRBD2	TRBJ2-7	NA	TGTGCCAGCAGCTTCCCCGGGACTAGCGATACCTACGAGCAGTACTTC	CASSFPGTSDTYEQYF
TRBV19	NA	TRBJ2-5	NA	TGTGCCAGTAGTATTTCGACAGCCCAAGAGACCCAGTACTTC	CASSISTAQETQYF
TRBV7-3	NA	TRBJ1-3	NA	TGTGCCAGCAGCCCGTCCCTTATAGGGGCCACCTCTGGAAACACCATATATTTT	CASSPSLIGATSGNTIYF